These 23 T cell receptor beta chains were all obtained from the same sample, sequenced in a study of regulatory T cells in long-lasting Graves disease (TCRdb year 2021). Receptor libraries were prepared by multiplex PCR. Sequencing was carried out with an Illumina HiSeq 4000. To build TCR beta libraries, CDR3 regions were amplified by Arm-PCR using iRepertoire HTBI primers. The public reads were run again by TCRdb, first through fastp at Q25 and then through MiXCR, and only productive beta chains were kept. Rows matching on CDR3 protein sequence are summarized as one entry with the most common DNA and genes. Counted in this sample were under 400,000 distinct CDR3 sequences; over 15% of them appeared once. Just under 30% of the sample is in the top ten clones. This specimen's time point label, interpreted: newly diagnosed GD, antithyroid drugs for less than 3 months. For both TCR sequencing and RNA sequencing, RNA was extracted from PBMCs using TRIzol.

This sample also appeared in a second study, on T cells in Graves' hyperthyroidism and ophthalmopathy.

The source was peripheral blood mononuclear cells (PBMCs), collected at new diagnosis, from a patient treated with antithyroid drugs. The receptors derive from a middle-aged man with Graves disease. Donor details come from another sample of the same person, matched by shared clones.

The rearrangement joins TRBV28 to TRBJ1-2, with D possibly being TRBD1 (5 bases). V shed 4 bases and J shed 8 bases, with 17 bases lying between them. This CDR3 is built from 14 residues. In germline, CDR1 is MDHEN, CDR2 SYDVKM. CDR3 region: CASSSPPQGGGYTF. The CDR3 DNA follows: TGTGCCAGCAGTTCCCCTCCCCAGGGAGGGGGCTACACCTTC.

Many counts were recorded for this clonotype. The CDR3 loop is CASSQGIQETQYF. Here the CDR3 DNA reads TGTGCCAGCAGCCAGGGCATCCAAGAGACCCAGTACTTC. This chain uses TRBV7-3 with TRBJ2-5; weak D call: TRBD1 (5 bases). The CDR3 has 13 residues. The V end lost 5 bases, the J end lost 1 base, and 8 bases lay between the germline ends. CDR1 is SGHTA, CDR2 FQGTGA, per germline.

As regards this clonotype: The likely explanation is a read error, given a far larger clone one base away. CDR3: CASSLFIGGGLGGASYNEQYF. CDR3 nucleotides: TGTGCCAGCAGTTTATTTATCGGTGGGGGGTTAGGGGGGGCATCCTACAATGAGCAGTACTTC. The J gene is TRBJ2-7, the V gene TRBV27, with D maybe TRBD2 (7 bases). V dropped 1 base and J dropped 7 bases, with 35 bases sitting between them. The germline gives CDR1 MNHEY, CDR2 SMNVEV (reference sequence). The CDR3 totals 21 residues.

There are a few counts of this clonotype. The genes are TRBV6-1 and TRBJ2-1; D is perhaps TRBD2 (5 bases). CDR1 and CDR2 from the germline V gene are MNHNS and SASEGT. CDR3 length: 14 amino acids. V shed 5 bases and J shed 9 bases, with 17 bases lying between them. CDR3 protein: CASSRTGLRGEQFF. Here the CDR3 DNA reads TGTGCCAGCAGTCGGACTGGCCTACGGGGTGAGCAGTTCTTC.

This clonotype has at least ten counts. The rearrangement joins TRBV10-3 to TRBJ1-2; D remains ambiguous. Trimming left V 4 bases short and J 6 bases short, with 15 bases between. The germline CDR1 and CDR2 sequences are ENHRY and SYGVKD. The CDR3 spans 14 residues. The CDR3 protein is CAISGDGLFDGYTF. CDR3 coding DNA: TGTGCCATCAGTGGCGACGGGCTTTTCGATGGCTACACCTTC.

This clonotype was detected ten times or more. J is TRBJ1-6 and V is TRBV6-1; D is unclear. The V and J ends lost 3 bases and 11 bases respectively, with 14 bases between them. The CDR3 loop spans 14 amino acids. Germline-derived CDR1 and CDR2 are MNHNS and SASEGT. CDR3 loop: CASSDPGRTPPLHF. CDR3 nucleotide sequence: TGTGCCAGCAGTGATCCTGGCCGGACCCCACCCCTCCACTTT.

This chain connects TRBV12-3 or TRBV12-4 to TRBJ2-7; D not certain. V gave up 3 bases and J gave up 0 bases, with 9 bases separating them. CDR3 length equals 14 residues. The CDR3 DNA sequence: TGTGCCAGCAGTTTTAACCCGAGCTCCTACGAGCAGTACTTC. Translating it yields CASSFNPSSYEQYF.

The table lists this clonotype with many counts. This chain joins TRBV5-1 and TRBJ2-7; 11 bases align to TRBD2. The CDR3 is 13 residues long. CDR1 and CDR2 from the germline V gene are SGHRS and YFSETQ. J gave up 5 bases and V 6 bases, and 4 bases lay outside the gene matches. The CDR3, as DNA: TGCGCCAGCAATAGCGGGGGGGCGGACGAGCAGTACTTC. It is translated as CASNSGGADEQYF.

The chain carries TRBV29-1 and TRBJ1-4; D possibly corresponds to TRBD1 (5 bases). V was trimmed by 6 bases and J by 7 bases, leaving 15 bases between them. The CDR3 has 13 amino acids. In germline, CDR1 is SQVTM, CDR2 ANQGSEA. The CDR3 spells CSVLEQGSEKLFF. CDR3 DNA: TGCAGCGTGCTAGAGCAGGGATCTGAAAAACTGTTTTTT.

The chain recombines TRBV25-1 with TRBJ2-1; TRBD2 agrees at 15 bases. Trimming at V came to 6 bases and at J to 8 bases, leaving 14 bases not matched to a gene. In germline, CDR1 is MGHDK, CDR2 SYGVNS. This CDR3 contains 18 residues. The CDR3 nucleotides read TGTGCCAGCAGAACCGGGACTAGCGGGGGGCCATACAGGGATGAGCAGTTCTTC. Protein product: CASRTGTSGGPYRDEQFF.

Ten or more counts support this clonotype. CDR3: CASSPALSTDTQYF. The CDR3 region has the DNA TGTGCCAGCTCACCGGCCTTAAGCACAGATACGCAGTATTTT. The chain employs TRBV18 and TRBJ2-3; D uncertain. Trimming took 3 bases from V and 0 from J, leaving 7 bases between them. Germline lookup yields CDR1 KGHSH and CDR2 LQKENI. CDR3 size: 14 residues.

The V and J genes are TRBV5-1 and TRBJ2-1; TRBD2 aligns across 12 bases. Gene TRBJ2-7 matches the end of the DNA better, so the J call may be wrong. Germline V gene sequence: CDR1 SGHRS, CDR2 YFSETQ. CDR3 length: 14 amino acids. The CDR3: CASSWTSGALEQYF. The CDR3 DNA is TGCGCCAGCAGCTGGACTAGCGGGGCCCTTGAGCAGTACTTC.

This clonotype was observed many times. V usage is TRBV28 and J usage is TRBJ2-3; the D is unclear. V was clipped by 8 bases and J by 4 bases, with 13 bases between them. Germline V gene data show CDR1 as MDHEN and CDR2 as SYDVKM. The CDR3 runs 13 residues. CDR3 nucleotides: TGTGCCAGCCGGGCTCCGGTTTCAGATACGCAGTATTTT. This sequence encodes CASRAPVSDTQYF.

This clonotype was recorded at least ten times. This rearrangement joins TRBV19 to TRBJ2-1; D possibly matches TRBD1 or TRBD2 (5 bases each). V was shortened by 10 bases and J by 15 bases, with 16 bases between the two germline ends. Germline V gives CDR1 LNHDA, CDR2 SQIVND (reference sequence). CDR3 size: 10 residues. The CDR3 here is CATLFGGMFF. The CDR3 nucleotides read TGTGCCACCCTTTTTGGGGGAATGTTCTTC.

This clonotype came up a few times. This chain links TRBV5-1 with TRBJ1-4; possibly TRBD1 for D (5 bases). The germline V gene has CDR1 SGHRS and CDR2 YFSETQ. Deletions cut 0 bases from V and 0 bases from J, with 6 bases between. This CDR3 is built from 15 residues. The CDR3 loop reads CASSLVGATNEKLFF. In nucleotides, the CDR3 is TGCGCCAGCAGCTTGGTAGGGGCAACTAATGAAAAACTGTTTTTT.

This clonotype turned up a few times. With a far larger clone one base away, a read error is the likely cause. This rearrangement joins TRBV6-4 to TRBJ2-7, with 10 bases aligning to TRBD1. This CDR3 spans 13 amino acids. V dropped 10 bases and J dropped 5; count of bases not matched to a gene: 8. Germline V lookup: CDR1 MRHNA, CDR2 SNTAGT. The CDR3 coding sequence is TGTGCCAACGGACAGGGGGAAACGGACGAGCAGTACTTC. Its translation: CANGQGETDEQYF.

There are many counts of this clonotype. The rearrangement joins TRBV4-1 to TRBJ2-3; possibly TRBD2 for D (5 bases). The CDR3 sequence is 16 residues long. Trimming left V 1 base short and J 4 bases short, with 15 bases between. The germline CDR1 and CDR2 sequences are MGHRA and YSYEKL. Here the CDR3 reads CASSQVARKAADTQYF. The CDR3 DNA follows: TGCGCCAGCAGCCAAGTGGCCCGGAAAGCGGCAGATACGCAGTATTTT.

This chain links TRBV7-3 with TRBJ2-7; D assignment may be TRBD1 or TRBD2 (5 bases each). The CDR3 has 14 amino acids. Germline values: CDR1 SGHTA, CDR2 FQGTGA. V gave up 4 bases and J gave up 6 bases, with 16 bases separating them. This chain's CDR3 is CASSSTGTSAEQYF. CDR3 DNA: TGTGCCAGCAGCTCGACCGGGACCTCGGCCGAGCAGTACTTC.

At least ten counts were recorded for this clonotype. The genes are TRBV20-1 and TRBJ1-5, with D possibly TRBD1 on 5 matching bases. V was pared by 6 bases and J by 0 bases, with 15 bases between. Germline CDR1 and CDR2: DFQATT and SNEGSKA (reference sequence). This CDR3 has 15 amino acids. This chain's CDR3 is CSAVAGYYSNQPQHF. As DNA, the CDR3 is TGCAGTGCCGTAGCAGGGTACTATAGCAATCAGCCCCAGCATTTT.

This clonotype has more than one count but fewer than ten. For the CDR3, the DNA is TGTGCCAGCAGCGTAGAACGGTTACAAGATACGCAGTATTTT. Translating it yields CASSVERLQDTQYF. The gene calls are TRBV9 and TRBJ2-3; no reliable D call. The CDR3 runs 14 residues. Germline loops: CDR1 SGDLS, CDR2 YYNGEE. Between the trimmed V and J ends, which lost 0 bases and 5 bases, there was a span of 10 bases.

V usage is TRBV9 and J usage is TRBJ2-5; the match to TRBD2 covers 8 bases. The V gene end was trimmed by 4 bases and the J gene end by 5 bases; junction bases not matched to a gene: 10. Germline V gene sequence: CDR1 SGDLS, CDR2 YYNGEE. The CDR3 runs 15 residues. The CDR3 protein is CASSPFTGGLETQYF. The CDR3 bases are TGTGCCAGCAGCCCATTTACGGGGGGGCTTGAGACCCAGTACTTC.

CDR3 nucleotides: TGTGCCAGCAGCTTAACAGGACAGGGGGACACCGGGGAGCTGTTTTTT. Protein sequence: CASSLTGQGDTGELFF. The V gene is TRBV7-3, the J gene TRBJ2-2; TRBD1 aligns across 10 bases. The CDR3 covers 16 residues. Germline V CDR1 and CDR2: SGHTA, FQGTGA. The V and J ends lost 0 bases and 3 bases, in that order; junction bases with no gene match: 1.

This rearrangement joins TRBV6-1 to TRBJ2-7; 16 nucleotides agree with TRBD2. This CDR3 has 16 amino acids. CDR1 is MNHNS and CDR2 is SASEGT in the germline V gene. V lost 6 bases, J lost 1 base, and 3 bases stayed unmatched. The CDR3 sequence: CASSQGLAGGSYEQYF. CDR3 coding DNA: TGTGCCAGCAGCCAGGGACTAGCGGGGGGGTCCTACGAGCAGTACTTC.